Listed below are T cell receptor beta chains from one sample, sequenced in a study of spatial heterogeneity in lung cancer. TCRdb itself ran the 5' RACE reads through MiXCR, one entry per CDR3 protein. The sample consists of some 11,000 distinct CDR3 sequences, 3% to 5% of them appearing once. The specimen comprised normal lung tissue next to the tumor, sampled at surgery. These receptors originate from a male donor with early-stage non-small cell lung cancer. Each CDR3 is given without its conserved first and last residue. The size of a clone is reported for some rows only, either as once, few or many, or as a class for expanded clones.

clone_size j_call v_call cdr3_aa
few TRBJ1-2 TRBV30 AWGTESRGYT
medium-sized TRBJ1-6 TRBV20-1 SARVEAGSSPLH
many TRBJ1-5 TRBV6-5 ASSYTWTINSNQPQH
many TRBJ2-3 TRBV5-1 ASSLRQASGTDTQY
NA TRBJ2-5 TRBV7-8 ASSRGGPETQY
many TRBJ1-3 TRBV18 ATPSGNTIY
many TRBJ2-3 TRBV4-3 ASSQVGQFRKADTQY
many TRBJ1-1 TRBV7-9 ASTSQGATNTEAF
many TRBJ1-2 TRBV20-1 SARDIQGYYGYT
many TRBJ2-7 TRBV3-1 ASSQTSGGLRSYEQY
medium-sized TRBJ2-5 TRBV25-1 ASSVGQETQY
few TRBJ2-3 TRBV7-9 ASGGQGISFTDTQY
many TRBJ2-5 TRBV4-1 ASSQAAGWEETQY
few TRBJ2-3 TRBV5-1 ASDTGAGADTQY
many TRBJ2-7 TRBV5-1 ASSLTSQVYEQY
many TRBJ2-3 TRBV24-1 ATSDPNRDTQY
many TRBJ1-5 TRBV6-6 ASSLSGPYSNQPQH
medium-sized TRBJ1-1 TRBV3-1 ASSQGGGTVNTEAF
NA TRBJ1-3 TRBV3-1 ASSRHSGNTIY
medium-sized TRBJ1-1 TRBV6-5 ASLPRGRYPEAF
large TRBJ1-4 TRBV28 ASSLFYRDDEKLF
many TRBJ1-1 TRBV18 ASSPWGALDTEAF
many TRBJ2-5 TRBV28 ASSLYGQLQETQY
many TRBJ2-1 TRBV20-1 SARDSRGIYNEQF
many TRBJ2-3 TRBV27 ASISTSPLTDTQY
many TRBJ1-5 TRBV7-2 ASSPDRAQQPQH
NA TRBJ2-5 TRBV28 ASSFPGTGGRETQY
NA TRBJ2-3 TRBV4-2 ASSQEVAGPYTQY
NA TRBJ2-2 TRBV28 ASSLFAQGPNTGELF
many TRBJ1-2 TRBV4-3 ASSQDERTNPNYGYT
many TRBJ2-5 TRBV27 ASSLNLWGAAETQY
many TRBJ2-7 TRBV4-1 ASSLGQGPYEQY
many TRBJ1-4 TRBV12-3/TRBV12-4 ASSRQREKLF
medium-sized TRBJ1-5 TRBV6-2/TRBV6-3 ASSHEGRGRQPQH
medium-sized TRBJ2-3 TRBV28 ASSFLSGTDTQY
many TRBJ2-2 TRBV11-3 ASSRGQGTGELF
medium-sized TRBJ2-1 TRBV18 ASSPPPLSREQF
NA TRBJ2-1 TRBV5-1 ASSSQTGGDNEQF
many TRBJ1-1 TRBV20-1 SASAKEGRTNTEAF
many TRBJ2-3 TRBV10-2 ASSESGGGDTQY
many TRBJ2-5 TRBV7-2 ASSLATQETQY
many TRBJ2-6 TRBV27 ASSLLGANVLT
many TRBJ1-6 TRBV13 ASSLFGAGDSPLH
many TRBJ1-1 TRBV30 AWSGGTKNTEAF
many TRBJ1-2 TRBV19 ASSITSNTYGYT
many TRBJ1-5 TRBV6-2/TRBV6-3 ASRTTGGQPQH
NA TRBJ1-1 TRBV29-1 SVELGNAEAF
NA TRBJ2-3 TRBV7-8 ASSSPGAGGTDTQY
many TRBJ2-2 TRBV19 ASSISSTGNTGELF